These T cell receptor beta chains were read from a single sample in a study of OX40 agonist ivuxolimab in advanced cancers. TCRdb keeps only in-frame clones here, not all; method: immunoSEQ multiplex PCR. The repertoire holds 65,000 to 85,000 clones, around four fifths seen once, with roughly 2% in the top ten. Sequences were derived from CD4+ or CD8+ T cells sorted from blood, sampled in a trial of the OX40 agonist ivuxolimab. The receptors stem from an adult with an advanced solid tumor such as melanoma, head and neck, liver or kidney cancer. Each CDR3 is given with its conserved first and last residue. D genes are given only for firm matches. Size values are once, few and many counts, or a class for expanded clones, and some rows have none.

TGTGCCTGGAGTGTATTGCGAGCGGGGACCCAAGAGACCCAGTACTTC,CAWSVLRAGTQETQYF,TRBJ2-5,.,TRBV30,TRBD2
TGTGCCAGCGACCTACCCAGGGCTGGTGAGCAGTACTTC,CASDLPRAGEQYF,TRBJ2-7,.,TRBV6-1,.
TGTGCCAGCACCCAACCCCCCCTTAATCAGCCCCAGCATTTT,CASTQPPLNQPQHF,TRBJ1-5,.,TRBV28,.
TGTGCCAGCAGCTTGCAGGGTAGCAATCAGCCCCAGCATTTT,CASSLQGSNQPQHF,TRBJ1-5,.,TRBV7-9,.
TGTGCCACCGCCTACAATGAGCAGTTCTTC,CATAYNEQFF,TRBJ2-1,.,TRBV6-1,.
TGTGCCTGGAGTGCCACAGACAGCCGATTGCTCTCTGGAAACACCATATATTTT,CAWSATDSRLLSGNTIYF,TRBJ1-3,.,TRBV30,.
TGTGCCAGCAGCCCAGGGGGTAGCCAAGCGAGCCAGTACTTC,CASSPGGSQASQYF,TRBJ2-7,.,TRBV7-9,TRBD1
TGCAGTGGGGTCCTTAGGGGCTACACCTTC,CSGVLRGYTF,TRBJ1-2,.,TRBV20-1,.
TGTGCCTGGAGTGTAGACGAAAAACTGTTTTTT,CAWSVDEKLFF,TRBJ1-4,.,TRBV30,.
TGTGCCAGCAGGAGGGACAGGGGCTCCTACAATGAGCAGTTCTTC,CASRRDRGSYNEQFF,TRBJ2-1,.,TRBV5-4,TRBD1
TGCGCCAGCAGCCCCGGGCGGGACTCAGGCACAGATACGCAGTATTTT,CASSPGRDSGTDTQYF,TRBJ2-3,.,TRBV5-1,.
TGCGCCAGCAGCTGGACTAGCGGGAGTGTGTACGAGCAGTACTTC,CASSWTSGSVYEQYF,TRBJ2-7,.,TRBV5-1,TRBD2
TGTGCCAGCAGTGCCACCCGGGACAGGGAAGGTATAGAGTTCTTC,CASSATRDREGIEFF,TRBJ2-1,.,TRBV6-4,TRBD1
TGTGCCAGGGGGACAGGGTTTGCGAACACCGGGGAGCTGTTTTTT,CARGTGFANTGELFF,TRBJ2-2,.,TRBV2,TRBD1
TGTGCCAGCAGCCCCGGGACCGGGAAGACCCAGTACTTC,CASSPGTGKTQYF,TRBJ2-5,.,TRBV7-2,.
TGTGCCAGCAGCCCCTTTGCGGGGGGCTACACAGATACGCAGTATTTT,CASSPFAGGYTDTQYF,TRBJ2-3,.,TRBV5-4,TRBD2
TGTGCCAGCAGCTTACTTCTCAACCCACAAGAGACCCAGTACTTC,CASSLLLNPQETQYF,TRBJ2-5,.,TRBV11-2,.
TGTGCCAGCAGTGAAGGGATCGCCGGACAAACTGAAGCTTTCTTT,CASSEGIAGQTEAFF,TRBJ1-1,few,TRBV6-1,.
TGTGCCAGCAGTGAAGAGGAAGGGTTCTCCGAGACCCAGTACTTC,CASSEEEGFSETQYF,TRBJ2-5,.,TRBV2,.
TGCGCCAGCTGCCTGCTAGCGGGAGAGTACGAGCAGTACTTC,CASCLLAGEYEQYF,TRBJ2-7,.,TRBV5-1,TRBD2
TGTGCCAGCAGTCGAGACTTAGGGTCTGGGGCCGGCGAGCAGTACTTC,CASSRDLGSGAGEQYF,TRBJ2-7,.,TRBV27,.
TGCGCCAGCAGCCCCGGGGACAGGAACACTGAAGCTTTCTTT,CASSPGDRNTEAFF,TRBJ1-1,.,TRBV5-1,TRBD1
TGTGCCAGCAGCTTACCGGGCGGAACCCAGTACTTC,CASSLPGGTQYF,TRBJ2-5,.,TRBV7-8,.
TGTGCCAGTAGTATTACTAGCGGGGAGCTCGGGGAGCTGTTTTTT,CASSITSGELGELFF,TRBJ2-2,once,TRBV19,TRBD2
TGTGCCAGCAGCTTGACTGGACAGGGTGGGGACGAAAAACTGTTTTTT,CASSLTGQGGDEKLFF,TRBJ1-4,.,TRBV5-6,TRBD1
TGTGCCAGCAGTTCGACCCTAACAGGATCTGGAAACACCATATATTTT,CASSSTLTGSGNTIYF,TRBJ1-3,few,TRBV27,.
TGCGCCAGCAGCTTAGGGGAAGGGACTGAAGCTTTCTTT,CASSLGEGTEAFF,TRBJ1-1,.,TRBV5-1,.
TGTGCCAGCAGCTTCAGGGGTTCCTACAATGAGCAGTTCTTC,CASSFRGSYNEQFF,TRBJ2-1,.,TRBV11-3,.
TGTGCCACCAAACCTCTGACAGGACGCTATGGCTACACCTTC,CATKPLTGRYGYTF,TRBJ1-2,.,TRBV6-5,.
TGTGCCAGCAGCAGCAGCGGGAGTGTCGACAATGAGCAGTTCTTC,CASSSSGSVDNEQFF,TRBJ2-1,.,TRBV25-1,TRBD2